What follows are 7 T cell receptor beta chains derived from one specimen sequenced in a study of blood T cell repertoires in COVID-19. The repertoire was sequenced with immunoSEQ multiplex PCR; TCRdb's copy has only in-frame clones and lacks some. Of about 240,000 clones listed, 85% to 90% are singletons. Sequences were obtained from PBMCs or T cells enriched from blood (not recorded which). The origin of the receptors is a woman aged 30 to 39 who had recovered from COVID-19.

This clone has a single count. The DNA for the CDR3 is TGTGCCAGTAAACAGGGGGGACCATACAATGAGCAGTTCTTC. This codes for CASKQGGPYNEQFF. This sequence joins TRBV19 and TRBJ2-1, with 8 bases lining up with TRBD1. This CDR3 has 14 amino acids. V lost 7 bases, J lost 4 bases, and 6 bases stayed unmatched. CDR1 and CDR2 from the germline V gene are LNHDA and SQIVND (reference sequence).

The rearrangement joins TRBV19 to TRBJ2-6; D is possibly TRBD1 (6 bases). There are 15 residues in the CDR3. Trimming left V 3 bases short and J 2 bases short, with 8 bases between. Germline CDR1 is LNHDA and CDR2 is SQIVND (reference sequence). The CDR3 reads CASSIKGAGANVLTF. The CDR3, as DNA: TGTGCCAGTAGTATCAAGGGGGCTGGGGCCAACGTCCTGACTTTC.

The V call is TRBV18, the J call TRBJ2-5; a possible D gene is TRBD1 (6 bases). The CDR3 has 15 amino acids. The V gene lost 4 bases and the J gene lost 1 base, with 13 bases spanning the gap. Germline-derived CDR1 and CDR2 are KGHSH and LQKENI. The CDR3 DNA reads TGTGCCAGCTCACGACAACAGGGAGTCCAAGAGACCCAGTACTTC. Translated: CASSRQQGVQETQYF. The complete variable domain, with remaining parts taken from reference TRBV18 and TRBJ2-5, reads NAGVMQNPRHLVRRRGQEARLRCSPMKGHSHVYWYRQLPEEGLKFMVYLQKENIIDESGMPKERFSAEFPKEGPSILRIQQVVRGDSAAYFCASSRQQGVQETQYFGPGTRLLVL.

This chain uses TRBV15 with TRBJ1-2; 10 bases are a match to TRBD1. The CDR3 length is 15 residues. From germline, CDR1 is LNHNV and CDR2 YYDKDF (reference sequence). The ends lost 4 bases at V and 5 bases at J; junction bases unmatched: 7. CDR3 sequence (DNA): TGTGCCACCAGCAACAGGGACAGGGGCTCTTATGGCTACACCTTC. Its translation is CATSNRDRGSYGYTF.

The chain employs TRBV28 and TRBJ1-1; 7 positions match TRBD1. The ends lost 1 base at V and 3 bases at J; junction bases unmatched: 5. This CDR3 spans 15 amino acids. Germline V lookup: CDR1 MDHEN, CDR2 SYDVKM. The CDR3 region has the DNA TGTGCCAGCAGTTTATTAGGACAGGACTACACTGAAGCTTTCTTT. Translation: CASSLLGQDYTEAFF.

This clone occurred once. V gene TRBV28 combines with J gene TRBJ1-6, with 9 bases that match TRBD1. CDR3 length: 15 amino acids. V lost 6 bases, J lost 3 bases, and 3 bases stayed unmatched. Per the germline V gene, CDR1 is MDHEN and CDR2 is SYDVKM. CDR3 in DNA: TGTGCCAGCAGACGGACAGGGGACTATAATTCACCCCTCCACTTT. Protein sequence: CASRRTGDYNSPLHF.

This clone was recorded many times. The chain combines TRBV9 with TRBJ1-1, with a possible D match to TRBD1 (6 bases). This CDR3 is built from 15 residues. Trimming pared 0 bases from V and 4 bases from J, leaving 13 bases between. Germline lookup yields CDR1 SGDLS and CDR2 YYNGEE. CDR3 coding DNA: TGTGCCAGCAGCGTAGGGCAGGGGTTCTCCACTGAAGCTTTCTTT. Translating it yields CASSVGQGFSTEAFF. Based on the CDR3 plus reference TRBV9 and TRBJ1-1, the full variable domain is DSGVTQTPKHLITATGQRVTLRCSPRSGDLSVYWYQQSLDQGLQFLIQYYNGEERAKGNILERFSAQQFPDLHSELNLSSLELGDSALYFCASSVGQGFSTEAFFGQGTRLTVV.